What follows are 6 T cell receptor beta chains derived from one specimen sequenced in a study of T-cell memory formation after mild COVID-19. TCRdb redid the calling of the 5' RACE reads with MiXCR, one entry per CDR3 protein. The sample shows approximately 240,000 distinct CDR3 sequences, less than 20% of them seen only once. The sample taken for sequencing was PBMCs or a T cell subset sorted from them (not recorded which). All receptors come from a man between 18 and 35 years old who had mild COVID-19 (a few samples of this study predate the infection). Cell type and time point are not known.

This clonotype was seen a few times. The V gene is TRBV5-6, the J gene TRBJ2-7, with D maybe TRBD1 (5 bases). The germline gives CDR1 SGHDT, CDR2 YYEEEE. V shed 4 bases and J shed 1 base, with 9 bases lying between them. The CDR3 is 13 residues long. In DNA form, the CDR3 reads TGTGCCAGCAGCCGGACACCATCCTACGAGCAGTACGTC. It yields the protein CASSRTPSYEQYV.

The chain couples TRBV7-2 to TRBJ2-3; D may be TRBD1 (6 bases). In germline, CDR1 is SGHTA, CDR2 FQGNSA. CDR3 length: 14 residues. V was pared by 6 bases and J by 6 bases, with 16 bases between. The CDR3 DNA follows: TGTGCCAGCAGGAGGGACAACGGCTTGGATACGCAGTATTTT. It yields the protein CASRRDNGLDTQYF. The full variable domain, its missing parts supplied by reference TRBV7-2 and TRBJ2-3, is GAGVSQSPSNKVTEKGKDVELRCDPISGHTALYWYRQSLGQGLEFLIYFQGNSAPDKSGLPSDRFSAERTGGSVSTLTIQRTQQEDSAVYLCASRRDNGLDTQYFGPGTRLTVL.

This clonotype has just a few counts. J is TRBJ1-6 and V is TRBV20-1; no firm D call. In germline, CDR1 is DFQATT, CDR2 SNEGSKA (reference sequence). Trimming pared 4 bases from V and 0 bases from J, leaving 7 bases between. This CDR3 comprises 14 residues. The CDR3 coding sequence is TGCAGTGCTATCCCTTCCTCCTATAATTCACCCCTCCACTTT. Translation: CSAIPSSYNSPLHF.

The J gene is TRBJ2-5, the V gene TRBV7-6; 8 bases agree with TRBD2. CDR1 and CDR2 (germline): SGHVS, FNYEAQ. V lost 2 bases to trimming and J lost 4 bases; unmatched junction nucleotides: 6. This CDR3 contains 15 residues. The CDR3 protein is CASSLYPGGPETQYF. CDR3 DNA: TGTGCCAGCAGCTTATATCCGGGGGGGCCAGAGACCCAGTACTTC.

Concerning this clonotype itself: With a much larger clone just one base away, this may be a read error. The genes are TRBV14 and TRBJ2-1; maybe TRBD1 (6 bases). The CDR3 extends over 13 amino acids. Trimming pared 3 bases from V and 4 bases from J, leaving 7 bases between. The germline CDR1 and CDR2 sequences are SGHDN and FVKESK. CDR3 in amino acids: CASSHGQYNEQFF. CDR3 DNA sequence: TGTGCCAGCAGCCACGGACAGTACAATGAGCAGTTCTTC.

This clonotype was recorded a few times. The rearrangement links TRBV5-1 to TRBJ2-1, with D uncertain. CDR1 and CDR2 from the germline V gene are SGHRS and YFSETQ. V shed 1 base and J shed 7 bases, with 12 bases lying between them. This CDR3 spans 14 amino acids. CDR3 loop: CASSLLTQINEQFF. The CDR3, as DNA: TGCGCCAGCAGCTTGTTGACCCAAATAAATGAGCAGTTCTTC.